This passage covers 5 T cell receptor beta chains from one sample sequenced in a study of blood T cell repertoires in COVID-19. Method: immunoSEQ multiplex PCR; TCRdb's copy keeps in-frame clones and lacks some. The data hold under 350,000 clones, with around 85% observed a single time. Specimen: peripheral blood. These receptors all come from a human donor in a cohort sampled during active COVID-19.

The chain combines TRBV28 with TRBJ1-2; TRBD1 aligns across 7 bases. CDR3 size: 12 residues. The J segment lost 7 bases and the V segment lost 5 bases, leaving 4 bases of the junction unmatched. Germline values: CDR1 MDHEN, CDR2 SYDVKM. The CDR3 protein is CASSPRQGGYTF. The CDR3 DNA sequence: TGTGCCAGCAGTCCGCGACAGGGTGGCTACACCTTC.

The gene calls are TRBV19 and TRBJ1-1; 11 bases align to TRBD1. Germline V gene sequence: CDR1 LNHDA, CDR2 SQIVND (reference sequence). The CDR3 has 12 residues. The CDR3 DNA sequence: TGTGCAATCGGGACAGGGGGCACTGAAGCTTTCTTT. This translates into CAIGTGGTEAFF.

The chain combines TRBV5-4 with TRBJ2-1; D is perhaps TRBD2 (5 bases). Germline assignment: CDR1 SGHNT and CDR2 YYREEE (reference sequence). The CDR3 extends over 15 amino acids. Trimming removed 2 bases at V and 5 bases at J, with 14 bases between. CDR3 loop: CASSFGGGNDNEQFF. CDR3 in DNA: TGTGCCAGCAGCTTTGGCGGAGGCAATGACAATGAGCAGTTCTTC.

The CDR3 DNA is TGTGCCAGCTCGACAGGGAGGAGGACCCAGCATTTT. It encodes CASSTGRRTQHF. The chain joins TRBV12-3 or TRBV12-4 to TRBJ1-5, with TRBD1 identical over 7 bases. V trimming: 8 bases; J trimming: 11 bases; junction bases outside the gene matches: 9. This CDR3 has 12 residues.

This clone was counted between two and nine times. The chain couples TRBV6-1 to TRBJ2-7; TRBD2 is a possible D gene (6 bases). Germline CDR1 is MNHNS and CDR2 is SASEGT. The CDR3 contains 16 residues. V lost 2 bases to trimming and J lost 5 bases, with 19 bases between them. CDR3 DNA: TGTGCCAGCAGTGAAACTATAATGGGAGGAAGCCACGAGCAGTACTTC. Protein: CASSETIMGGSHEQYF.